The 11 T cell receptor beta chains in this list originate from one sample, sequenced in a study of blood T cell repertoires in COVID-19. The repertoire was sequenced with immunoSEQ multiplex PCR; TCRdb's copy has only in-frame clones and lacks some. Among 40,000 to 50,000 clones listed, more than 85% were seen once. Sequenced sample: peripheral blood. These receptors were obtained from a man aged 40-49 years with active COVID-19.

The CDR3 DNA reads TGTGCCAGCAGTGCGGCCGGGGGGGCGGCTAATGAAAAACTGTTTTTT. Protein sequence: CASSAAGGAANEKLFF. The chain carries TRBV5-4 and TRBJ1-4; D possibly corresponds to TRBD1 (6 bases). CDR3 length: 16 residues. Germline CDR1 reads SGHNT; CDR2 reads YYREEE (reference sequence). Trimming pared 5 bases from V and 3 bases from J, leaving 17 bases between.

There are a few counts of this clone. This chain joins TRBV11-2 and TRBJ2-2; the match to TRBD2 covers 7 bases. The ends lost 2 bases at V and 6 bases at J; junction bases unmatched: 3. Germline V CDR1 and CDR2: SGHAT, FQNNGV. CDR3 length: 14 amino acids. DNA for the CDR3: TGTGCCAGCAGCTTAACTAGCGCTTCCGGGGAGCTGTTTTTT. This translates into CASSLTSASGELFF.

CDR3 nucleotides: TGTGCCAGCACTAGCGGTTTCAATGAGCAGTTCTTC. This sequence encodes CASTSGFNEQFF. The chain uses TRBV27 and TRBJ2-1, with TRBD2 identical over 7 bases. J was trimmed by 6 bases and V by 7 bases; bases with no gene match: 3. From germline, CDR1 is MNHEY and CDR2 SMNVEV (reference sequence). The CDR3 covers 12 residues.

The chain combines TRBV6-6 with TRBJ2-1; D gene unclear. CDR1 MNHNY and CDR2 SVGAGI come from the germline V gene (reference sequence). CDR3 length: 15 residues. V was pared by 0 bases and J by 10 bases, with 16 bases between. The CDR3 sequence: CASSYSMGSLREQFF. The CDR3 bases are TGTGCCAGCAGTTACTCGATGGGTAGCCTAAGGGAGCAGTTCTTC.

This chain uses TRBV10-3 with TRBJ2-7; TRBD1 agrees at 8 bases. V shed 2 bases and J 6 bases; nucleotides not matched to a gene: 6. This CDR3 spans 14 amino acids. Germline V lookup: CDR1 ENHRY, CDR2 SYGVKD. CDR3 sequence reads: CAISEIQGASEQYF. The CDR3 DNA follows: TGTGCCATCAGTGAGATCCAGGGGGCTAGCGAGCAGTACTTC.

As for this clone: Just one base apart from a much larger clone, this may be a read error. The sample holds other DNA sequences that translate to the same CDR3. The rearrangement links TRBV9 to TRBJ1-6, with 7 nucleotides matching TRBD1. The germline CDR1 and CDR2 sequences are SGDLS and YYNGEE. CDR3 length: 15 residues. V shed 3 bases and J 7 bases; nucleotides not matched to a gene: 7. The chain's CDR3 is CASSGTGTENSPLHF. The DNA for the CDR3 is TGTGCCAGCAGCGGAACCGGGACAGAGAATTCACCCCTCCACTTT. Filled out from reference TRBV9 and TRBJ1-6, the complete variable domain reads DSGVTQTPKHLITATGQRVTLRCSPRSGDLSVYWYQQSLDQGLQFLIQYYNGEERAKGNILERFSAQQFPDLHSELNLSSLELGDSALYFCASSGTGTENSPLHFGNGTRLTVT.

The rearrangement uses TRBV28 and TRBJ2-7, with D possibly being TRBD1 (6 bases). V was cut by 6 bases and J by 3 bases, with 18 bases left in between. The CDR3 is 15 residues long. Germline CDR1 MDHEN, CDR2 SYDVKM. This CDR3 is CASSYRQDGFYEQYF. CDR3 in DNA: TGTGCCAGCAGCTACCGACAGGATGGATTCTACGAGCAGTACTTC.

The chain couples TRBV7-3 to TRBJ2-1, with 13 positions matching TRBD2. After removal of 2 bases from V and 10 bases from J, the junction contained 11 bases not matched to a gene. Per the germline V gene, CDR1 is SGHTA and CDR2 is FQGTGA. CDR3 length: 17 amino acids. CDR3 sequence (DNA): TGTGCCAGCAGCTTAGGGACTAGCGGGACCCTGGGGGGGGAGCAGTTCTTC. Residues: CASSLGTSGTLGGEQFF.

The gene calls are TRBV11-2 and TRBJ2-2; D may be TRBD1 (5 bases). The CDR3 contains 15 residues. Trimming removed 7 bases at V and 3 bases at J, with 15 bases between. Looked up from germline, CDR1 is SGHAT and CDR2 is FQNNGV. The CDR3 reads CASTLTRADTGELFF. In DNA form, the CDR3 reads TGTGCCAGCACCCTTACCAGGGCCGACACCGGGGAGCTGTTTTTT. The full variable domain, in which reference TRBV11-2 and TRBJ2-2 provide the parts outside the CDR3, is EAGVAQSPRYKIIEKRQSVAFWCNPISGHATLYWYQQILGQGPKLLIQFQNNGVVDDSQLPKDRFSAERLKGVDSTLKIQPAKLEDSAVYLCASTLTRADTGELFFGEGSRLTVL.

The table lists this clone with a count of one. The chain recombines TRBV7-3 with TRBJ2-1; 10 bases agree with TRBD2. V dropped 0 bases and J dropped 10; count of bases not matched to a gene: 12. The CDR3 runs 17 residues. Germline V CDR1 and CDR2: SGHTA, FQGTGA. CDR3 sequence (DNA): TGTGCCAGCAGCTTAACGTTGGAAAGCGGGAGGGCCGGGGAGCAGTTCTTC. Its protein product is CASSLTLESGRAGEQFF.

The genes are TRBV6-5 and TRBJ1-1, with D unresolved. CDR3 size: 13 residues. V lost 2 bases and J lost 1, with 5 bases in between. Germline V CDR1 and CDR2: MNHEY, SVGAGI. The CDR3 loop is CASSYGQNTEAFF. The CDR3 DNA is TGTGCCAGCAGTTACGGCCAGAACACTGAAGCTTTCTTT.